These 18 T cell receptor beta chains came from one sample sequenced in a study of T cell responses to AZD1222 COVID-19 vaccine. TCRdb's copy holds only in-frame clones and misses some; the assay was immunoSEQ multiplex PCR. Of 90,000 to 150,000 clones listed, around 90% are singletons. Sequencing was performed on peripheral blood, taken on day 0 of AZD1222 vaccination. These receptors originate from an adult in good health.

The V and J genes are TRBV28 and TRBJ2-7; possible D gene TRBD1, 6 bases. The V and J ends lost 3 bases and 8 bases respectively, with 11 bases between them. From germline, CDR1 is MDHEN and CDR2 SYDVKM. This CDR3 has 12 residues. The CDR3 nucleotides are TGTGCCAGCAGTTTCCAAGGGACAAAGCAGTACTTC. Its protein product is CASSFQGTKQYF. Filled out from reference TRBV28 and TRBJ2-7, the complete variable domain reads DVKVTQSSRYLVKRTGEKVFLECVQDMDHENMFWYRQDPGLGLRLIYFSYDVKMKEKGDIPEGYSVSREKKERFSLILESASTNQTSMYLCASSFQGTKQYFGPGTRLTVT.

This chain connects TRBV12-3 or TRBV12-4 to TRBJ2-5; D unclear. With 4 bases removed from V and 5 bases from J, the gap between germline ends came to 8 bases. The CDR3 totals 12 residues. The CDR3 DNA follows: TGTGCCAGCAGTTCAGATGGGGAGACCCAGTACTTC. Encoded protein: CASSSDGETQYF.

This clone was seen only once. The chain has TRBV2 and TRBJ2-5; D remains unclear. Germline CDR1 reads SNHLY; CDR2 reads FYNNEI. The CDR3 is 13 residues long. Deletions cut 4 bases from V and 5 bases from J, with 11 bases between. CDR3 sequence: CASSVLGMETQYF. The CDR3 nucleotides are TGTGCCAGCAGTGTTCTGGGGATGGAGACCCAGTACTTC. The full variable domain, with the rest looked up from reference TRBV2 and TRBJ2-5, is EPEVTQTPSHQVTQMGQEVILRCVPISNHLYFYWYRQILGQKVEFLVSFYNNEISEKSEIFDDQFSVERPDGSNFTLKIRSTKLEDSAMYFCASSVLGMETQYFGPGTRLLVL.

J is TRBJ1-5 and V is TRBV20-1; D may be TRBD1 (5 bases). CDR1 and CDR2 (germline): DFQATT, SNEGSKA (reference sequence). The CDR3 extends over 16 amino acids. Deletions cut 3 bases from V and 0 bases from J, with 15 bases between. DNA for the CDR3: TGCAGTGCTAGTAAGGAGGGAGGACATAGCAATCAGCCCCAGCATTTT. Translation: CSASKEGGHSNQPQHF.

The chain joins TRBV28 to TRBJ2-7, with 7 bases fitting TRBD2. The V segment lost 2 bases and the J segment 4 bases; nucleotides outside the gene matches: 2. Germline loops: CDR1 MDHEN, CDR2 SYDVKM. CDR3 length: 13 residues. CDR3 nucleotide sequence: TGTGCCAGCAGTTTAGGGGGGGTGTACGAGCAGTACTTC. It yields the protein CASSLGGVYEQYF.

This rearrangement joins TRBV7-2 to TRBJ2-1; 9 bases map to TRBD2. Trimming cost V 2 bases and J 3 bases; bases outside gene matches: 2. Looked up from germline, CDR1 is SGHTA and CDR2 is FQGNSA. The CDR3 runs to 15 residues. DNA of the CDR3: TGTGCCAGCAGCTTATGGCGGGGGGGCTACAATGAGCAGTTCTTC. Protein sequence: CASSLWRGGYNEQFF.

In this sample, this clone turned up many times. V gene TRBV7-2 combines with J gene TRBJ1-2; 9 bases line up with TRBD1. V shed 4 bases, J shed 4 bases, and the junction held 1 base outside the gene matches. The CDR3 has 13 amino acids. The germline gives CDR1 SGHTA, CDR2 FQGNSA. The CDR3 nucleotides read TGTGCCAGCAGCTCGGGACAGGGCTATGGCTACACCTTC. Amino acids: CASSSGQGYGYTF.

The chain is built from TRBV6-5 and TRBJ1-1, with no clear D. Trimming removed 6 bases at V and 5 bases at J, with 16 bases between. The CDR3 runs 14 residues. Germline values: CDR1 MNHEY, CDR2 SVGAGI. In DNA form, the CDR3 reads TGTGCCAGCAGACTGGACCCTATGGGTACTGAAGCTTTCTTT. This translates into CASRLDPMGTEAFF.

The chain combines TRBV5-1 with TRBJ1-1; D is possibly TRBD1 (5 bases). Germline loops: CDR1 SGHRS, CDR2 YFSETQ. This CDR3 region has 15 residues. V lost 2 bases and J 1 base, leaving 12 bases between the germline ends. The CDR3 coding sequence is TGCGCCAGCAGCTTTGCCTCGGGACGGAACACTGAAGCTTTCTTT. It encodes CASSFASGRNTEAFF. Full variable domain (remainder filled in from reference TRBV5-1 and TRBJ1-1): KAGVTQTPRYLIKTRGQQVTLSCSPISGHRSVSWYQQTPGQGLQFLFEYFSETQRNKGNFPGRFSGRQFSNSRSEMNVSTLELGDSALYLCASSFASGRNTEAFFGQGTRLTVV.

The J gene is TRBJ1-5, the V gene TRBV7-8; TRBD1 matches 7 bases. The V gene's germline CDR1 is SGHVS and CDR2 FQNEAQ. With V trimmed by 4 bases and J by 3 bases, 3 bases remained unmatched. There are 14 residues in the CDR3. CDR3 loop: CASSSTGNNQPQHF. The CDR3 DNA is TGTGCCAGCAGCTCGACAGGGAACAATCAGCCCCAGCATTTT.

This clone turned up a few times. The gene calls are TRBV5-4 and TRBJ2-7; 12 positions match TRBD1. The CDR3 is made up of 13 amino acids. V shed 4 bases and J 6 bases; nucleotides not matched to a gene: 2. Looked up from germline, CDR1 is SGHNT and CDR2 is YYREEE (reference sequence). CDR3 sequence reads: CASSGDRGLEQYF. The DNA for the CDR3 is TGTGCCAGCAGCGGGGACAGGGGGCTCGAGCAGTACTTC.

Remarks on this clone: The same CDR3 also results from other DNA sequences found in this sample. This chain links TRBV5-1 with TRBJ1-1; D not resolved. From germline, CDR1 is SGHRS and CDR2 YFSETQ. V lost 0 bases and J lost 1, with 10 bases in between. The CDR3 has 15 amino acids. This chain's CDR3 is CASSLDGVGNTEAFF. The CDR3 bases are TGCGCCAGCAGCTTGGACGGGGTGGGGAACACTGAAGCTTTCTTT.

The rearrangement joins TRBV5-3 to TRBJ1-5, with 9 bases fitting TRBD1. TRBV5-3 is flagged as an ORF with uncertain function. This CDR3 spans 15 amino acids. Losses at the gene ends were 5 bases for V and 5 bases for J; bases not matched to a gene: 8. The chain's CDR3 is CARSSDRGEDQPQHF. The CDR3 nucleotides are TGTGCCAGAAGTTCCGACAGGGGGGAGGATCAGCCCCAGCATTTT.

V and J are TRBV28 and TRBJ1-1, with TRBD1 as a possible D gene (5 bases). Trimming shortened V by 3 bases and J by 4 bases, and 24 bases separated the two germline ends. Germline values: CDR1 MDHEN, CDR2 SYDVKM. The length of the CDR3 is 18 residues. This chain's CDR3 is CASSFPVSPREGVTEAFF. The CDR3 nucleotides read TGTGCCAGCAGTTTCCCAGTCTCCCCCAGGGAGGGCGTCACTGAAGCTTTCTTT.

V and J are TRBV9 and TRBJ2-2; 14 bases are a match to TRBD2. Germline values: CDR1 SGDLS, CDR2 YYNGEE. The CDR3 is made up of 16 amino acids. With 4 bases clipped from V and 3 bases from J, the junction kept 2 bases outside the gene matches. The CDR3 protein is CASSWGLAGDTGELFF. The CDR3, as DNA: TGTGCCAGCAGCTGGGGACTAGCGGGAGACACCGGGGAGCTGTTTTTT.

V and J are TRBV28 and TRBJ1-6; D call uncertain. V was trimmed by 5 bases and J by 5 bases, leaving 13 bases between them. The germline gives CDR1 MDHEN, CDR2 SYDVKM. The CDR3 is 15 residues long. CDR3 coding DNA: TGTGCCAGCAGTCTCCCAGCCGAAGATAATTCACCCCTCCACTTT. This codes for CASSLPAEDNSPLHF.

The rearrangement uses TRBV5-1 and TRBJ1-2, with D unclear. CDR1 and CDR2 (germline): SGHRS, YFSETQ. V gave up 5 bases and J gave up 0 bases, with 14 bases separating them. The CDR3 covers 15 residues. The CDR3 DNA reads TGCGCCAGCAGGCAGGACCCAGCAGCTAACTATGGCTACACCTTC. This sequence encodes CASRQDPAANYGYTF.

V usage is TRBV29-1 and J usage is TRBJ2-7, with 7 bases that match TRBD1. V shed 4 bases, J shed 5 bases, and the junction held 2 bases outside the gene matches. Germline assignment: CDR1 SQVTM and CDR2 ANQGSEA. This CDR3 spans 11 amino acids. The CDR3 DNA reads TGCAGCGTTGGGGGGACAGACGAGCAGTACTTC. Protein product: CSVGGTDEQYF.